This TCR beta chain was sequenced in a study of T cell repertoires in cytomegalovirus infection. Background on the study: The public TCR beta signatures pointed to both CMV infection and matching HLA type. Study-wide results and caveats: HLA-C-restricted, CMV-specific TCR beta clonotypes were dominant ex vivo. Using cumulative public TCR beta family frequency, the authors identified those who carried CMV together with the relevant HLA.

The germline V gene has CDR1 MNHEY and CDR2 SVGEGT. This CDR3 is 14 amino acids long. The V gene lost 8 bases and the J gene lost 2 bases, with 16 bases spanning the gap. TCRdb reprocessed the reads with MiXCR, giving one entry per CDR3 protein. The data contain 250,000 or so distinct CDR3 sequences, 9% to 15% of them singletons. This clonotype was observed at least ten times. Its antigen is undetermined. The sample was PBMCs. The receptor was isolated from a human donor in good health (CMV status not recorded). Some clones in this sample may be carry-over from other donors' samples. J is TRBJ2-7 and V is TRBV6-2 or TRBV6-3, with a possible D match to TRBD2 (5 bases). CDR3 coding DNA: TGTGCCAGCGCAAAAGGAGGCAGACCCTACGAGCAGTACTTC. Protein product: CASAKGGRPYEQYF.